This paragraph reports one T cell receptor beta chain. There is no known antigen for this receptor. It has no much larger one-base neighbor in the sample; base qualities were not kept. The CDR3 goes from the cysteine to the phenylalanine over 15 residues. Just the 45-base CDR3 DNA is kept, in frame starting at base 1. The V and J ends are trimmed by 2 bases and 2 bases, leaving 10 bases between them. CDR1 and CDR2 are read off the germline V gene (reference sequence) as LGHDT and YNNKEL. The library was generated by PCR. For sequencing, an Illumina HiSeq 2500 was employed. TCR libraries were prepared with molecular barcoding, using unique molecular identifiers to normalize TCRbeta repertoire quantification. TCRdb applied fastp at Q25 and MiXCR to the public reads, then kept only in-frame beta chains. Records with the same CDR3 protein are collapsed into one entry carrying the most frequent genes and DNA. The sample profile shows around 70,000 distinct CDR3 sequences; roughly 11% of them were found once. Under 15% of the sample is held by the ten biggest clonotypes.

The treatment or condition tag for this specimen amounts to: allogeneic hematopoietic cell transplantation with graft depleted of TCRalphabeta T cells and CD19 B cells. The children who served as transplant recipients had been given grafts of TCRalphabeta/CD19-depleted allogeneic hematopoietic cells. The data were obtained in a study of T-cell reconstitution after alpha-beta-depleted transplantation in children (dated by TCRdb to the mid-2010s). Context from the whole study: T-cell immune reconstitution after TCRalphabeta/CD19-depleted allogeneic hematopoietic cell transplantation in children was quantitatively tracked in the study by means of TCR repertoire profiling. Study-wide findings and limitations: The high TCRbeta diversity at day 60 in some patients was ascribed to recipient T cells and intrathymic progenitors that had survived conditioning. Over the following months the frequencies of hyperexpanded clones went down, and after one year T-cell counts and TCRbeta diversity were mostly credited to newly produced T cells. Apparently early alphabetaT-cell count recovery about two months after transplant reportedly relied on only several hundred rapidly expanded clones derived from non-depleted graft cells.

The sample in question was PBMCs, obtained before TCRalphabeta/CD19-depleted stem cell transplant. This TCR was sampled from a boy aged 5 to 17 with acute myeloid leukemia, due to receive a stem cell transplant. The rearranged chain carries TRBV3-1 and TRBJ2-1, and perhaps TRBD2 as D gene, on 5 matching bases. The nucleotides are TGTGCCAGCAGCCAATCAGCGGCGACCTACAATGAGCAGTTCTTC. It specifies CASSQSAATYNEQFF.